Given below is one TCR beta chain in context. The antigen remains undetermined. The V end lost 4 bases, the J end lost 10 bases, and 16 bases lay between the germline ends. Germline V gives CDR1 SEHNR, CDR2 FQNEAQ (reference sequence). The CDR3 runs to 13 residues. These data belong to a study of T cell responses to AZD1222 COVID-19 vaccine. Whole-study results and caveats: Increases in Spike-specific TCR breadth and depth were seen after two AZD1222 doses. Among the donors, most were white British and more were female, and clonal diversity was possibly underestimated.

The data were produced by immunoSEQ multiplex PCR, yet TCRdb's version contains in-frame clones alone and is incomplete. This sample yields approximately 140,000 clones, of which roughly 92% are seen a single time; 1.1% belongs to the top ten. This TCR was recovered from an adult who received the AZD1222 COVID-19 vaccine. The specimen was peripheral blood, collected 28 days after the second AZD1222 dose. The chain couples TRBV7-9 to TRBJ1-2; perhaps TRBD1 as D (5 bases). CDR3 nucleotides: TGTGCCAGCAGCTGGGACGGGGACCACTCCTACACCTTC. Translated: CASSWDGDHSYTF. The whole variable domain, remainder taken from reference TRBV7-9 and TRBJ1-2, is DTGVSQNPRHKITKRGQNVTFRCDPISEHNRLYWYRQTLGQGPEFLTYFQNEAQLEKSRLLSDRFSAERPKGSFSTLEIQRTEQGDSAMYLCASSWDGDHSYTFGSGTRLTVV.